A selection of T cell receptor beta chains follows, all from one sample in a study of OX40 agonist ivuxolimab in advanced cancers. Method: immunoSEQ multiplex PCR; TCRdb's copy keeps in-frame clones and lacks some. The sample shows 77,000 or so clones, more than 75% of them seen only once. Sequences were derived from CD4+ or CD8+ T cells sorted from blood, sampled in a trial of the OX40 agonist ivuxolimab. Receptors originate from an adult with an advanced solid tumor such as melanoma, head and neck, liver or kidney cancer. The CDR3 runs from the conserved cysteine through the conserved F or W. The order of the fields is clone size, V gene, CDR3 length, J gene, D gene, CDR3 protein, CDR3 DNA. A D gene is named only where the DNA matches it firmly. Only some rows state a clone size, as once, few, many or a class for expanded clones.

abundance: NA; v_gene: TRBV7-2; len: 15; j_gene: TRBJ2-3; d_gene: TRBD1; CDR3aa: CASSLGQGGTDTQYF; CDR3nt: TGTGCCAGCAGCCTCGGACAGGGGGGCACAGATACGCAGTATTTT
abundance: once; v_gene: TRBV10-3; len: 14; j_gene: TRBJ1-5; d_gene: NA; CDR3aa: CAISDKYSNQPQHF; CDR3nt: TGTGCCATCAGTGACAAATATAGCAATCAGCCCCAGCATTTT
abundance: NA; v_gene: TRBV19; len: 14; j_gene: TRBJ2-3; d_gene: TRBD2; CDR3aa: CASQSGGAGDTQYF; CDR3nt: TGTGCCAGCCAGAGCGGGGGGGCCGGCGATACGCAGTATTTT
abundance: NA; v_gene: TRBV10-3; len: 16; j_gene: TRBJ2-3; d_gene: TRBD2; CDR3aa: CAISPGPGLASDTQYF; CDR3nt: TGTGCCATCAGTCCCGGCCCGGGACTAGCCTCAGATACGCAGTATTTT
abundance: NA; v_gene: TRBV7-9; len: 13; j_gene: TRBJ2-5; d_gene: NA; CDR3aa: CASSLASVETQYF; CDR3nt: TGTGCCAGCAGCCTAGCGTCGGTAGAGACCCAGTACTTC
abundance: NA; v_gene: TRBV19; len: 16; j_gene: TRBJ1-4; d_gene: NA; CDR3aa: CASSTQGLLANEKLFF; CDR3nt: TGTGCCAGTAGTACTCAGGGGTTACTGGCTAATGAAAAACTGTTTTTT
abundance: once; v_gene: TRBV7-2; len: 14; j_gene: TRBJ2-2; d_gene: TRBD2; CDR3aa: CASKLAGANGELFF; CDR3nt: TGTGCCAGCAAACTAGCGGGAGCAAACGGGGAGCTGTTTTTT
abundance: NA; v_gene: TRBV30; len: 16; j_gene: TRBJ2-5; d_gene: NA; CDR3aa: CAWAGAGRRPQETQYF; CDR3nt: TGTGCCTGGGCTGGCGCTGGTAGGAGGCCCCAAGAGACCCAGTACTTC
abundance: NA; v_gene: TRBV2; len: 13; j_gene: TRBJ1-1; d_gene: NA; CDR3aa: CASIKQGYTEAFF; CDR3nt: TGTGCCAGCATAAAACAGGGTTACACTGAAGCTTTCTTT
abundance: NA; v_gene: TRBV7-2; len: 16; j_gene: TRBJ2-3; d_gene: TRBD2; CDR3aa: CASSYSGGVITDTQYF; CDR3nt: TGTGCCAGCAGCTACAGCGGGGGGGTCATCACAGATACGCAGTATTTT
abundance: NA; v_gene: TRBV30; len: 15; j_gene: TRBJ1-4; d_gene: NA; CDR3aa: CAWSVRQGRREKLFF; CDR3nt: TGTGCCTGGAGTGTACGGCAGGGAAGACGTGAAAAACTGTTTTTT
abundance: NA; v_gene: TRBV6-6; len: 13; j_gene: TRBJ1-1; d_gene: NA; CDR3aa: CASRNGRDTEAFF; CDR3nt: TGTGCCAGCAGAAACGGACGGGACACTGAAGCTTTCTTT
abundance: NA; v_gene: TRBV28; len: 13; j_gene: TRBJ2-5; d_gene: TRBD2; CDR3aa: CASSWGTTETQYF; CDR3nt: TGTGCCAGCAGTTGGGGGACTACGGAGACCCAGTACTTC
abundance: NA; v_gene: TRBV28; len: 16; j_gene: TRBJ2-1; d_gene: TRBD1; CDR3aa: CASSEPGQGAFDEQFF; CDR3nt: TGTGCCAGCAGCGAACCGGGACAGGGGGCTTTCGATGAGCAGTTCTTC
abundance: NA; v_gene: TRBV5-1; len: 15; j_gene: TRBJ2-3; d_gene: TRBD1; CDR3aa: CASSSEGQGPDTQYF; CDR3nt: TGCGCCAGCAGCTCGGAGGGACAGGGACCAGATACGCAGTATTTT
abundance: NA; v_gene: TRBV10-1; len: 14; j_gene: TRBJ2-6; d_gene: NA; CDR3aa: CASSGSSGANVLTF; CDR3nt: TGCGCCAGCAGTGGTAGCTCTGGGGCCAACGTCCTGACTTTC
abundance: NA; v_gene: TRBV5-1; len: 15; j_gene: TRBJ1-3; d_gene: TRBD1; CDR3aa: CASSDQTGDGNTIYF; CDR3nt: TGCGCCAGCAGCGACCAGACAGGGGATGGAAACACCATATATTTT
abundance: NA; v_gene: TRBV5-6; len: 13; j_gene: TRBJ1-1; d_gene: NA; CDR3aa: CASKVLVNTEAFF; CDR3nt: TGTGCCAGCAAGGTACTCGTGAACACTGAAGCTTTCTTT
abundance: once; v_gene: TRBV10-3; len: 13; j_gene: TRBJ1-2; d_gene: NA; CDR3aa: CAISESRAPGYTF; CDR3nt: TGTGCCATCAGTGAGTCACGGGCCCCTGGCTACACCTTC
abundance: NA; v_gene: TRBV7-2; len: 15; j_gene: TRBJ2-7; d_gene: NA; CDR3aa: CASSLGAGTTYEQYF; CDR3nt: TGTGCCAGCAGCTTAGGGGCGGGGACAACCTACGAGCAGTACTTC
abundance: NA; v_gene: TRBV5-5; len: 16; j_gene: TRBJ2-3; d_gene: TRBD2; CDR3aa: CASSVNGRGATDTQYF; CDR3nt: TGTGCCAGCAGTGTGAATGGGCGGGGGGCTACAGATACGCAGTATTTT
abundance: NA; v_gene: TRBV6-1; len: 15; j_gene: TRBJ2-1; d_gene: NA; CDR3aa: CASAEGGAGYNEQFF; CDR3nt: TGTGCCAGTGCTGAAGGCGGGGCTGGTTACAATGAGCAGTTCTTC
abundance: NA; v_gene: TRBV7-6; len: 13; j_gene: TRBJ1-5; d_gene: NA; CDR3aa: CASSSNSNQPQHF; CDR3nt: TGTGCCAGCAGCTCTAATAGCAATCAGCCCCAGCATTTT
abundance: NA; v_gene: TRBV10-2; len: 14; j_gene: TRBJ2-1; d_gene: TRBD2; CDR3aa: CASSETSGYNEQFF; CDR3nt: TGCGCCAGCAGTGAAACTAGCGGCTACAATGAGCAGTTCTTC
abundance: once; v_gene: TRBV27; len: 17; j_gene: TRBJ2-5; d_gene: NA; CDR3aa: CASSLSRPGRSGETQYF; CDR3nt: TGTGCCAGCAGTTTATCTCGGCCGGGACGATCAGGGGAGACCCAGTACTTC
abundance: NA; v_gene: TRBV5-6; len: 13; j_gene: TRBJ2-3; d_gene: NA; CDR3aa: CASSLQFTDTQYF; CDR3nt: TGTGCCAGCAGCTTACAGTTCACAGATACGCAGTATTTT
abundance: NA; v_gene: TRBV23-1; len: 17; j_gene: TRBJ1-2; d_gene: NA; CDR3aa: CASSHPKFGTGIYGYTF; CDR3nt: TGCGCCAGCAGTCATCCCAAATTTGGGACCGGAATCTATGGCTACACCTTC
abundance: NA; v_gene: TRBV6-5; len: 15; j_gene: TRBJ1-1; d_gene: NA; CDR3aa: CASRVSKGGRTEAFF; CDR3nt: TGTGCCAGCAGAGTCTCGAAAGGAGGGAGGACTGAAGCTTTCTTT
abundance: once; v_gene: TRBV27; len: 13; j_gene: TRBJ1-5; d_gene: NA; CDR3aa: CASRTGSNQPQHF; CDR3nt: TGTGCCAGCAGGACAGGTAGCAATCAGCCCCAGCATTTT
abundance: NA; v_gene: TRBV11-1; len: 14; j_gene: TRBJ2-5; d_gene: TRBD1; CDR3aa: CASSFAGGAETQYF; CDR3nt: TGTGCCAGCAGCTTCGCAGGGGGCGCCGAGACCCAGTACTTC
abundance: NA; v_gene: TRBV2; len: 16; j_gene: TRBJ2-1; d_gene: TRBD1; CDR3aa: CASSNNRDRGRNEQFF; CDR3nt: TGTGCCAGCAGTAATAACCGGGACAGGGGGAGGAATGAGCAGTTCTTC
abundance: NA; v_gene: TRBV4-2; len: 17; j_gene: TRBJ2-1; d_gene: TRBD2; CDR3aa: CASSQEIAGASYNEQFF; CDR3nt: TGTGCCAGCAGCCAAGAAATAGCGGGGGCGTCCTACAATGAGCAGTTCTTC
abundance: NA; v_gene: TRBV28; len: 14; j_gene: TRBJ2-7; d_gene: NA; CDR3aa: CASSLPHNSYEQYF; CDR3nt: TGTGCCAGCAGTTTACCACATAACTCCTACGAGCAGTACTTC
abundance: NA; v_gene: TRBV27; len: 14; j_gene: TRBJ2-7; d_gene: TRBD1; CDR3aa: CASSPGDRGLVQYF; CDR3nt: TGTGCCAGCAGCCCAGGAGACAGGGGGCTTGTGCAGTACTTC
abundance: NA; v_gene: TRBV4-3; len: 15; j_gene: TRBJ2-5; d_gene: NA; CDR3aa: CASSQDGGGGETQYF; CDR3nt: TGCGCCAGCAGCCAAGATGGAGGGGGCGGGGAGACCCAGTACTTC
abundance: NA; v_gene: TRBV10-2; len: 16; j_gene: TRBJ2-3; d_gene: TRBD2; CDR3aa: CASTPGSGGLSDTQYF; CDR3nt: TGCGCCAGCACCCCGGGATCGGGAGGGCTCTCAGATACGCAGTATTTT
abundance: NA; v_gene: TRBV9; len: 13; j_gene: TRBJ2-5; d_gene: NA; CDR3aa: CASSIQEQETQYF; CDR3nt: TGTGCCAGCAGTATACAGGAACAAGAGACCCAGTACTTC
abundance: NA; v_gene: TRBV10-3; len: 14; j_gene: TRBJ1-1; d_gene: TRBD1; CDR3aa: CAISPDRGKSEAFF; CDR3nt: TGTGCCATCAGTCCCGACAGGGGGAAAAGTGAAGCTTTCTTT
abundance: NA; v_gene: TRBV12-5; len: 13; j_gene: TRBJ2-3; d_gene: NA; CDR3aa: CASALSGEDTQYF; CDR3nt: TGTGCTAGTGCCCTGTCGGGGGAAGATACGCAGTATTTT
abundance: NA; v_gene: TRBV5-1; len: 18; j_gene: TRBJ2-3; d_gene: TRBD2; CDR3aa: CASSPGTSGGTSTDTQYF; CDR3nt: TGCGCCAGCAGCCCCGGGACTAGCGGGGGGACTTCCACAGATACGCAGTATTTT
abundance: NA; v_gene: TRBV30; len: 13; j_gene: TRBJ1-2; d_gene: NA; CDR3aa: CARFPGTRRGYTF; CDR3nt: TGTGCCAGGTTCCCGGGGACACGGCGGGGCTACACCTTC
abundance: NA; v_gene: TRBV14; len: 13; j_gene: TRBJ2-3; d_gene: NA; CDR3aa: CASSQINTDTQYF; CDR3nt: TGTGCCAGCAGCCAGATTAACACAGATACGCAGTATTTT
abundance: NA; v_gene: TRBV28; len: 14; j_gene: TRBJ1-2; d_gene: NA; CDR3aa: CASSFARANYGYTF; CDR3nt: TGTGCCAGCAGTTTTGCCAGGGCAAACTATGGCTACACCTTC
abundance: NA; v_gene: TRBV7-7; len: 14; j_gene: TRBJ2-3; d_gene: TRBD1; CDR3aa: CASSLDRGSDTQYF; CDR3nt: TGTGCCAGCAGCTTAGACAGGGGATCAGATACGCAGTATTTT
abundance: NA; v_gene: TRBV18; len: 15; j_gene: TRBJ1-3; d_gene: NA; CDR3aa: CASSIDGGAGNTIYF; CDR3nt: TGTGCCAGCTCAATAGACGGAGGGGCTGGAAACACCATATATTTT
abundance: NA; v_gene: TRBV4-2; len: 15; j_gene: TRBJ2-7; d_gene: NA; CDR3aa: CASSQDIDQSYEQYF; CDR3nt: TGTGCCAGCAGCCAAGATATTGACCAATCCTACGAGCAGTACTTC
abundance: once; v_gene: TRBV9; len: 16; j_gene: TRBJ2-5; d_gene: TRBD1; CDR3aa: CASSVAFDRGQETQYF; CDR3nt: TGTGCCAGCAGCGTAGCTTTCGACAGGGGGCAAGAGACCCAGTACTTC
abundance: once; v_gene: TRBV18; len: 15; j_gene: TRBJ1-2; d_gene: NA; CDR3aa: CASSQTIATNYGYTF; CDR3nt: TGTGCCAGCTCACAAACGATAGCTACTAACTATGGCTACACCTTC
abundance: NA; v_gene: TRBV29-1; len: 16; j_gene: TRBJ2-1; d_gene: TRBD2; CDR3aa: CSVEDRERGTYNEQFF; CDR3nt: TGCAGCGTTGAAGATCGGGAGCGGGGGACCTACAATGAGCAGTTCTTC
abundance: NA; v_gene: TRBV15; len: 16; j_gene: TRBJ1-5; d_gene: NA; CDR3aa: CATSRGDYYSNQPQHF; CDR3nt: TGTGCCACCAGCAGGGGCGATTATTATAGCAATCAGCCCCAGCATTTT
abundance: NA; v_gene: TRBV5-1; len: 14; j_gene: TRBJ2-5; d_gene: NA; CDR3aa: CASSLAVGGETQYF; CDR3nt: TGCGCCAGCAGCTTGGCCGTCGGAGGAGAGACCCAGTACTTC
abundance: NA; v_gene: TRBV19; len: 15; j_gene: TRBJ1-1; d_gene: NA; CDR3aa: CASSVARDFITEAFF; CDR3nt: TGTGCCAGTAGCGTGGCCAGGGACTTTATTACTGAAGCTTTCTTT
abundance: NA; v_gene: TRBV5-1; len: 15; j_gene: TRBJ1-4; d_gene: TRBD1; CDR3aa: CASSFGQGANEKLFF; CDR3nt: TGCGCCAGCAGCTTCGGACAGGGTGCTAATGAAAAACTGTTTTTT